This T cell receptor beta chain was found in a study of blood T cell repertoires in COVID-19. Study context: Sites across the United States, Italy and Spain contributed samples from acute and convalescent COVID-19. T cells, B-cell-depleted T cells, or PBMCs provided the cDNA or gDNA that served as material.

V shed 0 bases, J shed 0 bases, and the junction held 4 bases outside the gene matches. The germline gives CDR1 SGHRS, CDR2 YFSETQ. The CDR3 covers 16 residues. In the original workflow: Amplification from reference gene primers served as the basis for estimated nucleated cell counts. Clones were sequenced by immunoSEQ multiplex PCR, and TCRdb holds only the in-frame ones, with some missing. V and J calls plus clone size are reproduced from that table; the DNA served to infer D and trimming. The table records under 130,000 clones, roughly 84% of them present only once. Specimen: peripheral blood. The V and J genes are TRBV5-1 and TRBJ2-7, with 9 bases matching TRBD2. The sequence was collected from a human donor in a cohort sampled during active COVID-19. The CDR3 sequence: CASSLESSGISYEQYF. The CDR3 DNA is TGCGCCAGCAGCTTGGAGTCTAGCGGGATCTCCTACGAGCAGTACTTC.